The rows below give T cell receptor beta chains drawn from one sample of a study of blood T cell repertoires in COVID-19. Here immunoSEQ multiplex PCR was the method, and the copy in TCRdb shows in-frame clones only, minus some. The repertoire holds 55,000 to 80,000 clones, about 88% seen once, with 7% to 10% in the top ten. Material: peripheral blood. These receptors were collected from a man aged 45-65 years with active COVID-19. Each CDR3 is given with its conserved first and last residue. A D gene is named only where the DNA matches it firmly. Clone size appears in some rows only: once, few, many, or a class for an expanded clone.

.,TRBV19,once,TRBJ2-7,CASSIGTVREQYF,TGTGCCAGTAGTATTGGGACTGTCCGGGAGCAGTACTTC
.,TRBV19,.,TRBJ1-5,CASSTLGPQHF,TGTGCCAGTAGTACCCTAGGGCCCCAGCATTTT
.,TRBV19,.,TRBJ2-7,CASSTDRPYEQYF,TGTGCCAGTAGTACCGACAGACCCTACGAGCAGTACTTC
TRBD1,TRBV14,.,TRBJ2-7,CASSQRQGMYAQYF,TGTGCCAGCAGCCAGAGACAGGGGATGTACGCGCAGTACTTC
TRBD1,TRBV7-8,.,TRBJ1-5,CASKTGPYSNQPQHF,TGTGCCAGCAAGACAGGGCCTTATAGCAATCAGCCCCAGCATTTT
TRBD1,TRBV27,once,TRBJ1-2,CASSPKQTGFNGYTF,TGTGCCAGCAGTCCAAAACAGACAGGGTTCAATGGCTACACCTTC
TRBD1,TRBV9,.,TRBJ1-6,CASSVGGTGGSPLHF,TGTGCCAGCAGCGTAGGAGGGACAGGGGGTTCACCCCTCCACTTT
.,TRBV7-2,.,TRBJ1-1,CASSPLNPGTEAFF,TGTGCCAGCAGCCCCCTTAATCCCGGCACTGAAGCTTTCTTT
.,TRBV7-2,once,TRBJ2-3,CASSPGPVTDTQYF,TGTGCCAGCAGTCCTGGGCCTGTCACAGATACGCAGTATTTT
.,TRBV5-4,once,TRBJ1-1,CASSLASLQWATEAFF,TGTGCCAGCAGCTTGGCAAGTTTACAGTGGGCCACTGAAGCTTTCTTT
.,TRBV3-1/TRBV3-2,.,TRBJ1-3,CASSPRSFSGNTIYF,TGTGCCAGCAGCCCTAGATCTTTCTCTGGAAACACCATATATTTT
TRBD1,TRBV6-5,.,TRBJ1-5,CASHRGTPNQPQHF,TGTGCCAGTCACAGGGGAACCCCAAATCAGCCCCAGCATTTT
TRBD2,TRBV7-9,.,TRBJ2-5,CASSLGSGGPQETQYF,TGTGCCAGCAGCTTAGGAAGCGGGGGGCCTCAAGAGACCCAGTACTTC
.,TRBV5-1,.,TRBJ1-1,CASSLITSTEAFF,TGCGCCAGCAGCTTGATAACAAGCACTGAAGCTTTCTTT
.,TRBV7-9,.,TRBJ2-2,CASSELDTTRDTGELFF,TGTGCCAGCAGCGAATTGGACACTACCCGAGACACCGGGGAGCTGTTTTTT
TRBD1,TRBV4-1,.,TRBJ1-2,CASSQGFGQGREGYTF,TGCGCCAGCAGCCAAGGCTTCGGACAGGGAAGAGAAGGCTACACCTTC
.,TRBV15,.,TRBJ1-4,CATSIRNAGVEKLFF,TGTGCCACCAGCATAAGAAACGCCGGTGTCGAAAAACTGTTTTTT
TRBD2,TRBV9,.,TRBJ2-2,CATRGGAGELFF,TGTGCCACAAGGGGAGGGGCCGGGGAGCTGTTTTTT
TRBD1,TRBV5-5,.,TRBJ1-1,CASSVATGLVTEAFF,TGTGCCAGCAGCGTGGCGACAGGGCTCGTCACTGAAGCTTTCTTT
TRBD2,TRBV19,once,TRBJ2-7,CASSPKWGGNYEQYF,TGTGCCAGTAGCCCGAAATGGGGGGGAAACTACGAGCAGTACTTC
.,TRBV6-5,.,TRBJ2-7,CASRKGGDYEQYF,TGTGCCAGCAGGAAAGGGGGGGACTACGAGCAGTACTTC
TRBD1,TRBV30,.,TRBJ2-7,CAWRRDRASIEQYF,TGTGCCTGGAGGCGGGACAGGGCGTCTATCGAGCAGTACTTC
.,TRBV4-3,.,TRBJ1-2,CASSQVPGIRNGYTF,TGCGCCAGCAGCCAAGTCCCGGGGATTCGGAATGGCTACACCTTC
.,TRBV12-5,.,TRBJ2-7,CASGGSGTQYF,TGTGCTAGTGGTGGATCCGGGACACAGTACTTC
TRBD1,TRBV5-4,.,TRBJ2-1,CASSPYRGPEQFF,TGTGCCAGCAGCCCCTACAGGGGACCTGAGCAGTTCTTC
.,TRBV6-1,.,TRBJ1-2,CASSERTYGYTF,TGTGCCAGCAGTGAACGCACATACGGCTACACCTTC
TRBD2,TRBV7-7,.,TRBJ2-1,CASSLGLAGGYNEQFF,TGTGCCAGCAGCTTAGGTCTAGCGGGGGGTTACAATGAGCAGTTCTTC
.,TRBV2,few,TRBJ1-6,CASSDMSNSPLHF,TGTGCCAGCAGTGATATGAGCAATTCACCCCTCCACTTT
.,TRBV7-6,.,TRBJ1-4,CASSAEIATNEKLFF,TGTGCCAGCAGCGCCGAGATTGCAACTAATGAAAAACTGTTTTTT
TRBD1,TRBV5-1,.,TRBJ1-1,CASSPGTGIEAFF,TGCGCCAGCAGCCCCGGGACAGGGATTGAAGCTTTCTTT
.,TRBV24-1,few,TRBJ1-2,CATYFEAYYGYTF,TGTGCCACGTATTTTGAGGCCTACTATGGCTACACCTTC